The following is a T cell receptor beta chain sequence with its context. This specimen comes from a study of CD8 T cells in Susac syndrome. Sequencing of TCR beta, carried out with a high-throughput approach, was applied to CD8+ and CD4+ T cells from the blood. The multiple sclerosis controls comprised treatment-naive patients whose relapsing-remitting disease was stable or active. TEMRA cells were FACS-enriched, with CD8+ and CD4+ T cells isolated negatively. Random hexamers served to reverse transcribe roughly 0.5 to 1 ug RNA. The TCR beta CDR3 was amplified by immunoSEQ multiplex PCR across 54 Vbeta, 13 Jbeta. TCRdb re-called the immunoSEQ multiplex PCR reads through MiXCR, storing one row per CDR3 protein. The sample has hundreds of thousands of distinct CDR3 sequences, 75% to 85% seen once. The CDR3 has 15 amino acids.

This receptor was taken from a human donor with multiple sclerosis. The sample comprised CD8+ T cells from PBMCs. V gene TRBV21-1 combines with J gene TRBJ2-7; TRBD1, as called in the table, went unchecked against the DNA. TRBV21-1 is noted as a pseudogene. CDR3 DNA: TGTGCCAGCATCCCGGGACAGGGATACTCCTACGAGCAGTACTTC. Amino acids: CASIPGQGYSYEQYF.